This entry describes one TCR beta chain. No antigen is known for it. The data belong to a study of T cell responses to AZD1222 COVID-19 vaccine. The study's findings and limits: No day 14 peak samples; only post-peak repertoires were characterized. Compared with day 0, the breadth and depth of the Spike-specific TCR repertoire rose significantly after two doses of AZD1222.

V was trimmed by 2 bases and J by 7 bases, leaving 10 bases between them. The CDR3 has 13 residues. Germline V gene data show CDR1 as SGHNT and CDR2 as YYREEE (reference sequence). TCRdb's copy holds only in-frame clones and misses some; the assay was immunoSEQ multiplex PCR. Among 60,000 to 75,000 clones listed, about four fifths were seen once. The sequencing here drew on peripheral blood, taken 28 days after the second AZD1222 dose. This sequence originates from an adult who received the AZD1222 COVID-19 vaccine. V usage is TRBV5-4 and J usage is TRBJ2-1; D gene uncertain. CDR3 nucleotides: TGTGCCAGCAGCTTCGATGAACGGAATGAGCAGTTCTTC. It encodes CASSFDERNEQFF. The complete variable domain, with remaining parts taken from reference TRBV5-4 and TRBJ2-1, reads ETGVTQSPTHLIKTRGQQVTLRCSSQSGHNTVSWYQQALGQGPQFIFQYYREEENGRGNFPPRFSGLQFPNYSSELNVNALELDDSALYLCASSFDERNEQFFGPGTRLTVL.